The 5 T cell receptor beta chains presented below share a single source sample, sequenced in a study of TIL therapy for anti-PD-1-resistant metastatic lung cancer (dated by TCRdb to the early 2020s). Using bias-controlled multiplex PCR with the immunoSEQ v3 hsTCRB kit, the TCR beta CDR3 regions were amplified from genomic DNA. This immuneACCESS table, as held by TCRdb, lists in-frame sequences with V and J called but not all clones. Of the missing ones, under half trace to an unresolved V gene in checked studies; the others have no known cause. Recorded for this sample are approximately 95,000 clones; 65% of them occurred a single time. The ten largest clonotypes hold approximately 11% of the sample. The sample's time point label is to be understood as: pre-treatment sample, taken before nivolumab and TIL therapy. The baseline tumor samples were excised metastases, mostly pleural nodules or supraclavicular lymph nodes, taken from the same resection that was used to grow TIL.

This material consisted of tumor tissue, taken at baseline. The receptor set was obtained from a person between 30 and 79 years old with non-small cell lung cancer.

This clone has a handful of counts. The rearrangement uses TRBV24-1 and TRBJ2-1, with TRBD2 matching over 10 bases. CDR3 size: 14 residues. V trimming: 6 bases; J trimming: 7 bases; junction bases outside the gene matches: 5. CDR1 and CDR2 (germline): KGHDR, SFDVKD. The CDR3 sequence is CATSYSGGGNEQFF. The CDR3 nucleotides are TGTGCCACCAGTTACAGCGGGGGGGGAAATGAGCAGTTCTTC.

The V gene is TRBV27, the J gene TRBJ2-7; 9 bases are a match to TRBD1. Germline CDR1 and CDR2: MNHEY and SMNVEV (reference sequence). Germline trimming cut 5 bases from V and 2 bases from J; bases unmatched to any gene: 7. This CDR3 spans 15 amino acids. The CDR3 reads CASSHRTGETYEQYF. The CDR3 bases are TGTGCCAGCAGTCACCGGACAGGGGAAACCTACGAGCAGTACTTC.

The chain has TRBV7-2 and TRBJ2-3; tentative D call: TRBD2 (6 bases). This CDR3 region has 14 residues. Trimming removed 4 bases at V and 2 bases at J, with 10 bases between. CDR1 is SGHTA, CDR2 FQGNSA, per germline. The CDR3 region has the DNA TGTGCCAGCAGCTCAGGACTAATCACAGATACGCAGTATTTT. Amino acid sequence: CASSSGLITDTQYF.

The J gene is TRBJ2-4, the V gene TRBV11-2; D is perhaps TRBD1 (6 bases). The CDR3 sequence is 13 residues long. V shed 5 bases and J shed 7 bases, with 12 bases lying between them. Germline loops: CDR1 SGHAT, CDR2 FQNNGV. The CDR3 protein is CASSPGQNNIQYF. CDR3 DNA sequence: TGTGCCAGCAGCCCTGGACAGAATAACATTCAGTACTTC.

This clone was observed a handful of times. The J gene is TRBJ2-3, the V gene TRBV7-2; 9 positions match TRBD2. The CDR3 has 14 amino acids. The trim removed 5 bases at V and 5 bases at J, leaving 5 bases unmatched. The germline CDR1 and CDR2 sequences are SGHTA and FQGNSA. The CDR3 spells CASSPSGKGDTQYF. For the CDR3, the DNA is TGTGCCAGCAGCCCTAGCGGGAAGGGAGATACGCAGTATTTT.